The 3 T cell receptor beta chains presented below share a single source sample, sequenced in a study of shared clonotypes between healthy human individuals. Method: immunoSEQ multiplex PCR; TCRdb's copy keeps in-frame clones and lacks some. The sample has a few million clones, around 92% seen once. The sample comprised naive CD4+ T cells from PBMCs. The sample's subset: CD45RA+ positively selected. The receptors derive from a man younger than 30 in good health. Some clones in this sample may be carry-over from other donors' samples.

The rearrangement joins TRBV5-1 to TRBJ2-7; 8 positions match TRBD2. Germline-derived CDR1 and CDR2 are SGHRS and YFSETQ. The CDR3 is 20 amino acids. Trimming cost V 3 bases and J 0 bases; bases outside gene matches: 20. CDR3 DNA sequence: TGCGCCAGCAGCTCGGTACCAGGGGCGGGAGGCCCCTCTCACTCCTACGAGCAGTACTTC. Amino acid sequence: CASSSVPGAGGPSHSYEQYF.

Points on this clone: Other DNA sequences in the sample encode the same CDR3. V is TRBV20-1 and J is TRBJ1-2; D is unclear. The germline gives CDR1 DFQATT, CDR2 SNEGSKA (reference sequence). The CDR3 is 11 amino acids. V gave up 2 bases and J gave up 4 bases, with 5 bases separating them. This CDR3 reads CSARLGYGYTF. The DNA for the CDR3 is TGCAGTGCTAGACTGGGCTATGGCTACACCTTC.

The chain is built from TRBV19 and TRBJ1-2; tentative D call: TRBD1 (5 bases). V lost 11 bases, J lost 6 bases, and 25 bases lay in between. Germline values: CDR1 LNHDA, CDR2 SQIVND (reference sequence). This CDR3 comprises 15 residues. As DNA, the CDR3 is TGTGCCTCTCAACCCGGCCGGGGGGACGGGAATGGCTACACCTTC. Translation gives CASQPGRGDGNGYTF. Using reference TRBV19 and TRBJ1-2 for the parts outside the CDR3, the full variable domain is DGGITQSPKYLFRKEGQNVTLSCEQNLNHDAMYWYRQDPGQGLRLIYYSQIVNDFQKGDIAEGYSVSREKKESFPLTVTSAQKNPTAFYLCASQPGRGDGNGYTFGSGTRLTVV.